A single sample is the source of the 7 T cell receptor beta chains below, sequenced in a study of T cell repertoires in cytomegalovirus infection. TCRdb analysed the reads with MiXCR anew, one entry per CDR3 protein. The data show 830,000 or so distinct CDR3 sequences, 30% to 35% seen once. No cognate antigen is known for these TCRs. The sample here was cultured CD8+ T cells from PBMCs, taken from culture after CMV antigen stimulation. These receptors all stem from a human donor in good health (CMV status not recorded). Some clones in this sample may be carry-over from other donors' samples.

The CDR3 sequence is CASSLNETGELFF. The CDR3 DNA follows: TGTGCCAGCAGTTTGAACGAAACCGGGGAGCTGTTTTTT. This chain links TRBV6-2 or TRBV6-3 with TRBJ2-2; no firm D call. The CDR3 has 13 amino acids. Germline V gives CDR1 MNHEY, CDR2 SVGEGT. V shed 4 bases and J shed 5 bases, with 8 bases lying between them.

This chain connects TRBV5-1 to TRBJ1-1; a possible D gene is TRBD1 (6 bases). CDR1 is SGHRS and CDR2 is YFSETQ in the germline V gene. The CDR3 runs 16 residues. Trimming took off 0 bases at V and 0 bases at J, with 12 bases between the two ends. The CDR3 spells CASSLDTQGLNTEAFF. CDR3 DNA: TGCGCCAGCAGCTTGGATACTCAGGGGCTGAACACTGAAGCTTTCTTT.

This chain connects TRBV12-3 or TRBV12-4 to TRBJ1-6; D call uncertain. The CDR3 has 14 residues. V gave up 3 bases and J gave up 4 bases, with 7 bases separating them. CDR3 nucleotide sequence: TGTGCCAGCAGTTTTGAGGATTATAATTCACCCCTCCACTTT. It encodes CASSFEDYNSPLHF.

The sample holds a few counts of this clonotype. V usage is TRBV28 and J usage is TRBJ2-2; D is perhaps TRBD1 (5 bases). Trimming took off 3 bases at V and 5 bases at J, with 10 bases between the two ends. CDR1 is MDHEN and CDR2 is SYDVKM in the germline V gene. CDR3 size: 14 residues. CDR3 nucleotides: TGTGCCAGCAGTTTCCAGGGTATAACCGGGGAGCTGTTTTTT. Its translation: CASSFQGITGELFF.

A few counts support this clonotype. This CDR3 reads CSVEVAGEMNTGELFF. The CDR3 DNA reads TGCAGCGTTGAGGTAGCGGGGGAGATGAACACCGGGGAGCTGTTTTTT. The rearrangement uses TRBV29-1 and TRBJ2-2, with TRBD2 matching 9 bases. This CDR3 has 16 residues. CDR1 and CDR2 (germline): SQVTM, ANQGSEA. Unmatched junction bases numbered 6, after V lost 3 bases and J lost 1 base.

The chain recombines TRBV29-1 with TRBJ1-2, with TRBD1 as a possible D gene (5 bases). Between the trimmed V and J ends, which lost 2 bases and 4 bases, there was a span of 8 bases. The length of the CDR3 is 12 residues. CDR1 is SQVTM, CDR2 ANQGSEA, per germline. CDR3 bases: TGCAGCGTTGAATCTGGGGGCTATGGCTACACCTTC. It encodes CSVESGGYGYTF.

V and J are TRBV4-1 and TRBJ2-5, with 7 bases matching TRBD2. Germline loops: CDR1 MGHRA, CDR2 YSYEKL. The V segment lost 0 bases and the J segment 0 bases; nucleotides outside the gene matches: 7. The CDR3 covers 17 residues. CDR3 nucleotides: TGCGCCAGCAGCCAAGATCTTGCTAGCGGCGACCAAGAGACCCAGTACTTC. Translation: CASSQDLASGDQETQYF.